These 18 T cell receptor beta chains came from one sample sequenced in a study of blood T cell repertoires in COVID-19. TCRdb keeps only in-frame clones here, not all; method: immunoSEQ multiplex PCR. Of under 60,000 clones in the sample, about 87% were seen once. The sample comprised peripheral blood. These receptors came from a woman aged 55-69 years with COVID-19, enrolled during active disease.

The CDR3 protein is CASTGDSTNSPLHF. As DNA, the CDR3 is TGTGCCAGCACCGGGGACAGCACAAATTCACCCCTCCACTTT. The chain has TRBV7-9 and TRBJ1-6; 7 bases are a match to TRBD1. This CDR3 contains 14 residues. Unmatched junction bases numbered 7, after V lost 7 bases and J lost 7 bases. Germline CDR1 and CDR2: SEHNR and FQNEAQ (reference sequence).

V and J are TRBV2 and TRBJ2-1; 7 bases align to TRBD1. Trimming at V came to 1 base and at J to 4 bases, leaving 1 base not matched to a gene. CDR1 is SNHLY, CDR2 FYNNEI, per germline. This CDR3 has 14 amino acids. The CDR3 nucleotides read TGTGCCAGCAGTGAAGGGGACAGTTACAATGAGCAGTTCTTC. Protein product: CASSEGDSYNEQFF.

The gene calls are TRBV5-1 and TRBJ1-2, with 10 nucleotides matching TRBD1. V lost 4 bases to trimming and J lost 8 bases; unmatched junction nucleotides: 8. Germline V gene lookup returns CDR1 SGHRS and CDR2 YFSETQ. The CDR3 has 14 residues. CDR3 nucleotides: TGCGCCAGCAGCCGACAGGGGGCGCCTGGAGGCTACACCTTC. As protein: CASSRQGAPGGYTF. The full variable domain, its missing parts supplied by reference TRBV5-1 and TRBJ1-2, is KAGVTQTPRYLIKTRGQQVTLSCSPISGHRSVSWYQQTPGQGLQFLFEYFSETQRNKGNFPGRFSGRQFSNSRSEMNVSTLELGDSALYLCASSRQGAPGGYTFGSGTRLTVV.

The chain employs TRBV7-2 and TRBJ2-1; 9 bases align to TRBD2. V trimming: 4 bases; J trimming: 6 bases; junction bases outside the gene matches: 7. This CDR3 region has 15 residues. Per germline, CDR1 SGHTA and CDR2 FQGNSA. The CDR3 loop is CASSSNSGSSNEQFF. The CDR3 DNA is TGTGCCAGCAGCTCTAATAGCGGGAGCTCCAATGAGCAGTTCTTC.

This chain uses TRBV5-4 with TRBJ2-2, with D possibly matching TRBD1 (6 bases). The germline CDR1 and CDR2 sequences are SGHNT and YYREEE (reference sequence). This CDR3 is built from 14 residues. The V end lost 2 bases, the J end lost 3 bases, and 8 bases lay between the germline ends. CDR3 sequence reads: CASSLGQYTGELFF. CDR3 DNA: TGTGCCAGCAGCTTAGGACAGTACACCGGGGAGCTGTTTTTT.

The V gene is TRBV18, the J gene TRBJ1-5; D is ambiguous. Germline V gene data show CDR1 as KGHSH and CDR2 as LQKENI. V was clipped by 6 bases and J by 0 bases, with 12 bases between them. This CDR3 has 15 amino acids. Here the CDR3 reads CASSSQRNSNQPQHF. In DNA form, the CDR3 reads TGTGCCAGCTCCTCACAACGCAATAGCAATCAGCCCCAGCATTTT.

V is TRBV28 and J is TRBJ1-4; 8 bases fit TRBD1. The CDR3 runs 17 residues. With V trimmed by 1 base and J by 8 bases, 12 bases remained unmatched. The germline V gene has CDR1 MDHEN and CDR2 SYDVKM. The CDR3 nucleotides are TGTGCCAGCAGTTTATTTTGGTGGACAGGGTATGGCGAAAAACTGTTTTTT. This translates into CASSLFWWTGYGEKLFF.

V and J are TRBV5-6 and TRBJ2-5; TRBD1 matches 7 bases. The CDR3 runs 13 residues. Germline V gene lookup returns CDR1 SGHDT and CDR2 YYEEEE. The V gene end was trimmed by 5 bases and the J gene end by 4 bases; junction bases not matched to a gene: 5. The CDR3 nucleotides are TGTGCCAGCAGTCCTACAGGGGTAGAGACCCAGTACTTC. Its translation: CASSPTGVETQYF.

V and J are TRBV28 and TRBJ2-7, with no clear D. The CDR3 sequence is 14 residues long. Germline assignment: CDR1 MDHEN and CDR2 SYDVKM. The ends were cut back, 2 bases at V and 3 bases at J, with 11 bases in the middle. This chain's CDR3 is CASSLPRTLYEQYF. In DNA, the CDR3 is TGTGCCAGCAGTTTACCGAGAACCCTCTACGAGCAGTACTTC.

The J gene is TRBJ2-1, the V gene TRBV2; 9 positions match TRBD2. V dropped 7 bases and J dropped 15; count of bases not matched to a gene: 13. CDR1 and CDR2 from the germline V gene are SNHLY and FYNNEI. This CDR3 spans 13 amino acids. Here the CDR3 DNA reads TGTGCCAGCACTAGGGTAGCGGGAGTAGTCGGGTTCTTC. Translation gives CASTRVAGVVGFF. Combining the CDR3 with reference TRBV2 and TRBJ2-1 gives the whole variable domain EPEVTQTPSHQVTQMGQEVILRCVPISNHLYFYWYRQILGQKVEFLVSFYNNEISEKSEIFDDQFSVERPDGSNFTLKIRSTKLEDSAMYFCASTRVAGVVGFFGPGTRLTVL.

The chain employs TRBV30 and TRBJ1-4; 9 bases fit TRBD1. J gave up 4 bases and V 4 bases, and 10 bases lay outside the gene matches. This CDR3 is 16 amino acids long. CDR1 is GTSNPN and CDR2 is SVGIG in the germline V gene (reference sequence). The CDR3 loop is CAWTPGTGFGNEKLFF. The CDR3 region has the DNA TGTGCCTGGACTCCCGGGACAGGGTTCGGTAATGAAAAACTGTTTTTT.

The chain recombines TRBV19 with TRBJ2-1, with 9 bases identical to TRBD2. Per germline, CDR1 LNHDA and CDR2 SQIVND (reference sequence). Trimming took 6 bases from V and 1 from J; bases not matched to a gene: 13. This CDR3 region has 18 residues. CDR3 in amino acids: CASSDGGGGRGSYNEQFF. In DNA form, the CDR3 reads TGTGCCAGTAGCGATGGGGGCGGCGGGAGGGGGTCCTACAATGAGCAGTTCTTC.

This clone has just a few counts. The chain employs TRBV28 and TRBJ1-5, with 12 nucleotides matching TRBD1. V was pared by 5 bases and J by 7 bases, with 6 bases of the junction left unmatched. CDR1 is MDHEN and CDR2 is SYDVKM in the germline V gene. The CDR3 has 15 amino acids. The CDR3: CASSTGTGGVQPQHF. The CDR3 nucleotides read TGTGCCAGCAGTACGGGGACAGGGGGCGTCCAGCCCCAGCATTTT.

The rearrangement links TRBV3-1 (or the pseudogene TRBV3-2) to TRBJ2-5; no clear D gene. Trimming took off 6 bases at V and 4 bases at J, with 12 bases between the two ends. Looked up from germline, CDR1 is LGHDT and CDR2 is YNNKEL (reference sequence). This CDR3 is 13 amino acids long. CDR3 residues: CASRQNLAETQYF. The CDR3 DNA sequence: TGTGCCAGCAGGCAAAACCTGGCAGAGACCCAGTACTTC.

This sequence joins TRBV6-6 and TRBJ1-5, with 8 bases lining up with TRBD1. CDR1 is MNHNY and CDR2 is SVGAGI in the germline V gene (reference sequence). CDR3 length equals 15 residues. The ends lost 3 bases at V and 7 bases at J; junction bases unmatched: 8. In nucleotides, the CDR3 is TGTGCCAGCAGTTATGACAGGGGTGTAGCGCAGCCCCAGCATTTT. Translated, it gives CASSYDRGVAQPQHF.

The chain recombines TRBV20-1 with TRBJ1-6; 9 nucleotides agree with TRBD1. J gave up 4 bases and V 3 bases, and 4 bases lay outside the gene matches. Germline loops: CDR1 DFQATT, CDR2 SNEGSKA (reference sequence). The CDR3 extends over 15 amino acids. In DNA, the CDR3 is TGCAGTGCTAGTAAAGGACAGGGGTATAATTCACCCCTCCACTTT. Encoded protein: CSASKGQGYNSPLHF.

The chain uses TRBV5-1 and TRBJ1-1, with 8 bases fitting TRBD1. Germline V gene data show CDR1 as SGHRS and CDR2 as YFSETQ. This CDR3 contains 14 residues. V dropped 3 bases and J dropped 1; count of bases not matched to a gene: 2. The CDR3 DNA follows: TGCGCCAGCAGCTCTGACAGGGGGAACACTGAAGCTTTCTTT. This gives the protein CASSSDRGNTEAFF.

J is TRBJ1-2 and V is TRBV28; D is undetermined. V was shortened by 6 bases and J by 3 bases, with 8 bases between the two germline ends. The CDR3 runs 12 residues. The V gene's germline CDR1 is MDHEN and CDR2 SYDVKM. The CDR3 reads CASRRVDYGYTF. In DNA, the CDR3 is TGTGCCAGCAGGAGGGTGGACTATGGCTACACCTTC.